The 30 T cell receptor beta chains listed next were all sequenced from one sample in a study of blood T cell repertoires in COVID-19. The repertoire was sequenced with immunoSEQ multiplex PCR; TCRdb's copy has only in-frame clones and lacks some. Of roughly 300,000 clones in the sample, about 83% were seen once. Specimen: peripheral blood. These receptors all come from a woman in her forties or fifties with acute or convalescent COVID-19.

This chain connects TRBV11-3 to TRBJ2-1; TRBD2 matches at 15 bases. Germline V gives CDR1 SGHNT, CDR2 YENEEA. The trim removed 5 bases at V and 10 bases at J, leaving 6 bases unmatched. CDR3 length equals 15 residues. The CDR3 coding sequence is TGTGCCAGCAGCCAAGGACTAGCGGGAGGGACGGAGCAGTTCTTC. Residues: CASSQGLAGGTEQFF. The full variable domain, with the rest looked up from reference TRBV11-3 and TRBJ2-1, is EAGVVQSPRYKIIEKKQPVAFWCNPISGHNTLYWYLQNLGQGPELLIRYENEEAVDDSQLPKDRFSAERLKGVDSTLKIQPAELGDSAVYLCASSQGLAGGTEQFFGPGTRLTVL.

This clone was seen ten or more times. CDR3 in amino acids: CASPSGAGPSHFYEQYV. In DNA, the CDR3 is TGTGCCAGCCCGTCCGGGGCGGGACCGAGCCACTTCTACGAGCAGTACGTC. The chain carries TRBV18 and TRBJ2-7; D possibly corresponds to TRBD2 (6 bases). This CDR3 comprises 17 residues. The V and J ends lost 8 bases and 3 bases respectively, with 26 bases between them. CDR1 is KGHSH, CDR2 LQKENI, per germline.

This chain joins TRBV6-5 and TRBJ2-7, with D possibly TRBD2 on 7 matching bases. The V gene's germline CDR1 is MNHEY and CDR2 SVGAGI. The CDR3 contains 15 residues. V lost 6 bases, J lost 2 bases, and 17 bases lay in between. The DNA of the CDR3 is TGTGCCAGCAGGGCGGGGGCGCTACTGACCTACGAGCAGTACGTC. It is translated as CASRAGALLTYEQYV.

DNA for the CDR3: TGTGCCAGCAGCCCTTGGACAGGGGGCGCAGATACGCAGTATTTT. Its protein product is CASSPWTGGADTQYF. The gene calls are TRBV7-8 and TRBJ2-3; 11 bases line up with TRBD1. V dropped 5 bases and J dropped 4; count of bases not matched to a gene: 5. CDR1 and CDR2 (germline): SGHVS, FQNEAQ. The CDR3 consists of 15 residues. The entire variable domain, with the rest obtained from reference TRBV7-8 and TRBJ2-3, is as follows: GAGVSQSPRYKVAKRGQDVALRCDPISGHVSLFWYQQALGQGPEFLTYFQNEAQLDKSGLPSDRFFAERPEGSVSTLKIQRTQQEDSAVYLCASSPWTGGADTQYFGPGTRLTVL.

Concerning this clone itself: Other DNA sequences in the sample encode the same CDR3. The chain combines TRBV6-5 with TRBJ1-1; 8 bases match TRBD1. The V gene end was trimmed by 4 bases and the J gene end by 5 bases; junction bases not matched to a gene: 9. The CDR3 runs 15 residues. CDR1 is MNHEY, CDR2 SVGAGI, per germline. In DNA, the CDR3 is TGTGCCAGCAGTTCATCCAGGGGGCGGGGGACTGAAGCTTTCTTT. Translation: CASSSSRGRGTEAFF.

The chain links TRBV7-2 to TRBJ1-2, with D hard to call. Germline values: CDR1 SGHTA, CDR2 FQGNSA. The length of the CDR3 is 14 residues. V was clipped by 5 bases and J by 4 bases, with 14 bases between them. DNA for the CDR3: TGTGCCAGCAGCATCACTTATAGTCTCTATGGCTACACCTTC. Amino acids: CASSITYSLYGYTF.

CDR3 in DNA: TGTGCCAGCAGTTACCATCGAACAGGGGGCGAAGCTTTCTTT. Protein: CASSYHRTGGEAFF. V is TRBV6-5 and J is TRBJ1-1; 9 bases align to TRBD1. Germline V gene sequence: CDR1 MNHEY, CDR2 SVGAGI. Trimming at V came to 2 bases and at J to 8 bases, leaving 6 bases not matched to a gene. The CDR3 is 14 amino acids.

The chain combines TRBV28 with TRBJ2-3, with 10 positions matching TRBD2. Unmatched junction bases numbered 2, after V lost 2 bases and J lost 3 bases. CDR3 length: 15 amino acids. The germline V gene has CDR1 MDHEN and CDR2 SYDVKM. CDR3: CASSLLAGETDTQYF. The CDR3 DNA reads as TGTGCCAGCAGTTTACTAGCGGGAGAAACAGATACGCAGTATTTT. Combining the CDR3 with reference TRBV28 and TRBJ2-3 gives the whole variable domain DVKVTQSSRYLVKRTGEKVFLECVQDMDHENMFWYRQDPGLGLRLIYFSYDVKMKEKGDIPEGYSVSREKKERFSLILESASTNQTSMYLCASSLLAGETDTQYFGPGTRLTVL.

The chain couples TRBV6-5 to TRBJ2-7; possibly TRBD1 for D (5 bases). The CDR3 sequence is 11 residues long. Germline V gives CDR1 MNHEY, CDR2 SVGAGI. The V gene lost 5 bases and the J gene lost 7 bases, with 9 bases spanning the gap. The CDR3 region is CASSMRQEQYF. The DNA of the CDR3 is TGTGCCAGCAGTATGCGACAGGAGCAGTACTTC.

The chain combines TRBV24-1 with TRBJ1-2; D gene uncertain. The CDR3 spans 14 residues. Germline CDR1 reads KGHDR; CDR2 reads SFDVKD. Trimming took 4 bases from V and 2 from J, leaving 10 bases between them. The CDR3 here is CATSDTTQNYGYTF. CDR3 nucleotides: TGTGCCACCAGTGACACGACACAAAACTATGGCTACACCTTC.

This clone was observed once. The CDR3 nucleotides read TGTGCCAGCAGCCCCGCCCCCCTGGGTAGCGGGAGGGCGAGAACTCATACGCAGTATTTT. Protein: CASSPAPLGSGRARTHTQYF. The rearrangement uses TRBV7-3 and TRBJ2-3, with 11 bases lining up with TRBD2. The CDR3 sequence is 20 residues long. The germline CDR1 and CDR2 sequences are SGHTA and FQGTGA. J gave up 7 bases and V 5 bases, and 23 bases lay outside the gene matches. The entire variable domain, with the rest obtained from reference TRBV7-3 and TRBJ2-3, is as follows: GAGVSQTPSNKVTEKGKYVELRCDPISGHTALYWYRQSLGQGPEFLIYFQGTGAADDSGLPNDRFFAVRPEGSVSTLKIQRTERGDSAVYLCASSPAPLGSGRARTHTQYFGPGTRLTVL.

CDR3 nucleotides: TGTGCCAGCTACCGACCGGGACAGGGGGCGGGGTATGGCTACACCTTC. The encoded protein is CASYRPGQGAGYGYTF. V is TRBV27 and J is TRBJ1-2; 12 nucleotides agree with TRBD1. CDR3 length equals 16 residues. Germline V CDR1 and CDR2: MNHEY, SMNVEV (reference sequence). With V trimmed by 8 bases and J by 5 bases, 12 bases remained unmatched.

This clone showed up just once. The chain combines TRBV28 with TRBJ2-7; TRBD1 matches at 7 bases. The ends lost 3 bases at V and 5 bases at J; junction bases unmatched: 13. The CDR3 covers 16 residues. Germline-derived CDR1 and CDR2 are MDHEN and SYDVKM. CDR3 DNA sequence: TGTGCCAGCAGTTTGATGCGACAGGGTATTCTCGACGAGCAGTACGTC. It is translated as CASSLMRQGILDEQYV.

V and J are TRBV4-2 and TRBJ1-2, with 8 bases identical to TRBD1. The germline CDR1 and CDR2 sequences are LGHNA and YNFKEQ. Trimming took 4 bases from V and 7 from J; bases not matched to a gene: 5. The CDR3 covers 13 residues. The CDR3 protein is CASSPSDRGGYTF. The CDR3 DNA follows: TGTGCCAGCAGCCCCTCCGACAGGGGTGGCTACACCTTC.

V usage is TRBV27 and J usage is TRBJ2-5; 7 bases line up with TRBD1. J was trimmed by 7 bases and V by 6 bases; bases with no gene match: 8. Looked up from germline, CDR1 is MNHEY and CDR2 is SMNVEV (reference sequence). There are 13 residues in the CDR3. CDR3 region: CASSLTGWGTQYF. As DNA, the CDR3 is TGTGCCAGCAGCCTGACAGGGTGGGGGACCCAGTACTTC.

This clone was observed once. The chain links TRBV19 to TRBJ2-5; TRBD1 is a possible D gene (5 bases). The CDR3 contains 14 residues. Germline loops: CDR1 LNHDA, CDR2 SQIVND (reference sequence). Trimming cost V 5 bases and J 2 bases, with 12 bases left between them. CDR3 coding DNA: TGTGCCAGTAGTTCCTTGACAGAGCAAGAGACCCAGTACTTC. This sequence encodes CASSSLTEQETQYF. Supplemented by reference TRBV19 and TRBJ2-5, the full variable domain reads DGGITQSPKYLFRKEGQNVTLSCEQNLNHDAMYWYRQDPGQGLRLIYYSQIVNDFQKGDIAEGYSVSREKKESFPLTVTSAQKNPTAFYLCASSSLTEQETQYFGPGTRLLVL.

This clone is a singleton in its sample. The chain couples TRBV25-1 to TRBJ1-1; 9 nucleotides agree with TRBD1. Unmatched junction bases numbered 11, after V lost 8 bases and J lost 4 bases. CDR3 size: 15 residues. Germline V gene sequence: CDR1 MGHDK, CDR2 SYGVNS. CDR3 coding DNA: TGTGCCAGCGTTTCACAGGGGGCGGGGGGCACTGAAGCTTTCTTT. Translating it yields CASVSQGAGGTEAFF.

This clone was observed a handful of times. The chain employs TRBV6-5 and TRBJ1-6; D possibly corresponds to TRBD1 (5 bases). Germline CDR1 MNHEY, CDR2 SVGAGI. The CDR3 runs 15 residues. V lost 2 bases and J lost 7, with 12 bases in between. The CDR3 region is CASSYAGTGNSPLHF. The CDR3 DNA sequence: TGTGCCAGCAGTTACGCCGGGACTGGCAATTCACCCCTCCACTTT.

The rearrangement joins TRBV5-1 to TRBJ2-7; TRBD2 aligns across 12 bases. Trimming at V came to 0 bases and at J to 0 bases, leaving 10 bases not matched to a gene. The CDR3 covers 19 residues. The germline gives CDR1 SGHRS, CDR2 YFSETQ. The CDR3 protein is CASSLVAGLAGESSYEQYF. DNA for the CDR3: TGCGCCAGCAGCTTGGTTGCGGGACTAGCGGGTGAGAGCTCCTACGAGCAGTACTTC.

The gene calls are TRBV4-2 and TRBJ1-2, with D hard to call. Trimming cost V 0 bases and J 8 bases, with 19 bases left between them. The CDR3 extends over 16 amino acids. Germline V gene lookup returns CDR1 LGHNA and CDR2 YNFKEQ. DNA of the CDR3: TGTGCCAGCAGCCAAGATGGAGAAATGGTTTCGAGCGGCTACACCTTC. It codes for CASSQDGEMVSSGYTF.

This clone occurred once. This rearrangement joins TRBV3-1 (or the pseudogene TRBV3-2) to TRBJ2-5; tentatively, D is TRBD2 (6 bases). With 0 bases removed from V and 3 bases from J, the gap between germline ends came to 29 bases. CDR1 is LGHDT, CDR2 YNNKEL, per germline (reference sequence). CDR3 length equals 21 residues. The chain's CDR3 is CASSQDLGKGTPGGQKETQYF. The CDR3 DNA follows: TGTGCCAGCAGCCAAGACTTAGGAAAGGGGACTCCCGGCGGCCAAAAAGAGACCCAGTACTTC.

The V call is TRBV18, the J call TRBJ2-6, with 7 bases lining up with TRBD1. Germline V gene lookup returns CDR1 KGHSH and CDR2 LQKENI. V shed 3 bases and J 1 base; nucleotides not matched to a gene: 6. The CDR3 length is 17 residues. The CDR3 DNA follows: TGTGCCAGCTCACCGGGACAGCCAGGATCTGGGGCCAACGTCCTGACTTTC. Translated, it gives CASSPGQPGSGANVLTF.

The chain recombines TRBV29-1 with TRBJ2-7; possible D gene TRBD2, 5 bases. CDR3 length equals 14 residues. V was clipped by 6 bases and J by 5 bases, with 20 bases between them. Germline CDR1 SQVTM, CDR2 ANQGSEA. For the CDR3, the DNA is TGCAGCGTCCCGACGGAGGTTGGAGTCAACGAGCAGTACTTC. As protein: CSVPTEVGVNEQYF.

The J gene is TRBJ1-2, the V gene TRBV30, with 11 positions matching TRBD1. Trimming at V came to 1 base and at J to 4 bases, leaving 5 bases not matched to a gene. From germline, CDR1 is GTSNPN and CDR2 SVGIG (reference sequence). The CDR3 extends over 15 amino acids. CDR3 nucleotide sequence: TGTGCCTGGAGTGCCGGACAGGGGGCAGGCTATGGCTACACCTTC. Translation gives CAWSAGQGAGYGYTF.

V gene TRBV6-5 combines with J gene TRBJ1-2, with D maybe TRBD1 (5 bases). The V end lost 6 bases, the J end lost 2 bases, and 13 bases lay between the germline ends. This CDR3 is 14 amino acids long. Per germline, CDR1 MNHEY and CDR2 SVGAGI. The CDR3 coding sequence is TGTGCCAGCAGACCCGGGGGACGCAACTATGGCTACACCTTC. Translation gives CASRPGGRNYGYTF.

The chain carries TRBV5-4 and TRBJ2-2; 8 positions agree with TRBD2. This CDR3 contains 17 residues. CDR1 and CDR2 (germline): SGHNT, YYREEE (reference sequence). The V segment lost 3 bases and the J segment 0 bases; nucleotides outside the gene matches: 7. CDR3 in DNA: TGTGCCAGCAGCTCCAGAGCCGGGGGGGCGAACACCGGGGAGCTGTTTTTT. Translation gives CASSSRAGGANTGELFF.

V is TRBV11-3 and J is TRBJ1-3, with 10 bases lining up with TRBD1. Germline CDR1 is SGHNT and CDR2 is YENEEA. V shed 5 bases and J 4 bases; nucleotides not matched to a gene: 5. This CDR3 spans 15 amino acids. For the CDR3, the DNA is TGTGCCAGCAGCCCGGGACAGGGGAACGGAAACACCATATATTTT. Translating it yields CASSPGQGNGNTIYF.

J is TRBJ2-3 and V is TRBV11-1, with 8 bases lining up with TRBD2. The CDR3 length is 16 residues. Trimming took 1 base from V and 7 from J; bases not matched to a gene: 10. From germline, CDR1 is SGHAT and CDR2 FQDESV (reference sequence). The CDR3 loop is CASSLETSVSGNTQYF. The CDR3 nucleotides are TGTGCCAGCAGCTTAGAGACTAGCGTGAGTGGAAATACGCAGTATTTT. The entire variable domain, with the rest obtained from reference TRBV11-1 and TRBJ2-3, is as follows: EAEVAQSPRYKITEKSQAVAFWCDPISGHATLYWYRQILGQGPELLVQFQDESVVDDSQLPKDRFSAERLKGVDSTLKIQPAELGDSAMYLCASSLETSVSGNTQYFGPGTRLTVL.

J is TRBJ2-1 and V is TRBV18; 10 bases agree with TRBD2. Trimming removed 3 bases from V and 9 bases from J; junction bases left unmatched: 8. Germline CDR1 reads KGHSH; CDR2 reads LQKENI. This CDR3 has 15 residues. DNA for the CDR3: TGTGCCAGCTCACCGGGAATAGCGGGAGGTGGTGAGCAGTTCTTC. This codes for CASSPGIAGGGEQFF.

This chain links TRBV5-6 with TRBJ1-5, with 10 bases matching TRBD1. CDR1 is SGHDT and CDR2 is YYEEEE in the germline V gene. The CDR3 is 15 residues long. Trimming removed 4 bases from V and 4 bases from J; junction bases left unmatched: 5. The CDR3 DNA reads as TGTGCCAGCAGCACCGGGACAGGGGATAATCAGCCCCAGCATTTT. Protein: CASSTGTGDNQPQHF.